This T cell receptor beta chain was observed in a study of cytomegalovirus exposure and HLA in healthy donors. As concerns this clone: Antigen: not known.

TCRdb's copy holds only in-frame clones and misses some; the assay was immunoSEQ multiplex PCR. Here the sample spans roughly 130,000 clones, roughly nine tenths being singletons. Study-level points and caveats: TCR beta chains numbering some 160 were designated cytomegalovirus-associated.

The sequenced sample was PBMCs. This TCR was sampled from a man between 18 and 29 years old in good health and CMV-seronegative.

CDR3 coding DNA: TGCGCCAGCAGCTACAAGGACTTTATAGAGACCCAGTACTTC. Translated: CASSYKDFIETQYF. The rearrangement joins TRBV5-1 to TRBJ2-5, with D possibly being TRBD2 (5 bases). The CDR3 is 14 residues long. Germline CDR1 and CDR2: SGHRS and YFSETQ. V was shortened by 3 bases and J by 4 bases, with 13 bases between the two germline ends.